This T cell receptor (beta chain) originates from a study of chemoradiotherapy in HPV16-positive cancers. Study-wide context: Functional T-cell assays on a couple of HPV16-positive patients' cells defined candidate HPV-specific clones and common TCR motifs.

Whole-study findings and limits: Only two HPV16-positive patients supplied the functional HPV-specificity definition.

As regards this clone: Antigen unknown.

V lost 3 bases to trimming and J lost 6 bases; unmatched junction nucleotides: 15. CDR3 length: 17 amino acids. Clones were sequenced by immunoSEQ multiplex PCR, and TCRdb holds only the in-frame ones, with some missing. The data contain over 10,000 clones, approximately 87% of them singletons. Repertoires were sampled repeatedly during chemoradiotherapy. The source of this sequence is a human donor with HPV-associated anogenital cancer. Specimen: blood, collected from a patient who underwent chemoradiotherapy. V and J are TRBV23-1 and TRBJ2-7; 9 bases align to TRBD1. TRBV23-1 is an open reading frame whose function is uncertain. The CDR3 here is CASSHRRDREYVSEQYF. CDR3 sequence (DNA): TGCGCCAGCAGTCACCGCCGGGACAGGGAATACGTTAGCGAGCAGTACTTC.